The T cell receptor (beta chain) under discussion was sequenced for a study of T cell repertoires in cytomegalovirus infection (dated by TCRdb to between 2018 and 2020). In the study overall: Recently identified HLA-C-restricted CMV epitopes, whose presentation resists viral immunomodulation, were targeted by peptide stimulations together with well-studied HLA-B-restricted epitopes. Because public TCR beta signatures pointed to carriage of CMV infection together with the matching HLA type, the HLA type of each donor mattered for the analysis.

With regard to this clonotype: Its cognate antigen has yet to be identified. Per-base quality was not reported, and no clone a single base away is much larger than it.

The label giving this sample's treatment or condition can be read as: in vitro stimulation with specific CMV peptide epitopes to enrich CMV-specific T cells. Summary of the overall study and its limitations: Cumulative frequency of public TCR beta family members discriminated carriers of CMV infection plus the relevant HLA type in this cohort and an independent 352-donor cohort. The ex vivo response was dominated by HLA-C-restricted CMV-specific TCR beta clonotypes, and the single most frequent clonotype in two of eight donors was supplied by these HLA-C-restricted clonotypes.

V is cut by 0 bases and J by 3 bases, and the space between the germline ends is 14 bases. From the cysteine up to the phenylalanine, the CDR3 has a length of 16 residues. Only the CDR3 part of the read is kept: 48 bases, read in frame from the first base. CDR1 and CDR2, per the germline V gene, are SGHRS and YFSETQ. Sequencing took place on an Illumina HiSeq 1500. The public reads were quality trimmed at Q25 with fastp and then assembled into clones with MiXCR by TCRdb, keeping productive beta chains. Each CDR3 protein gets just one entry, which takes the most common genes and DNA from the rows behind it. The sample table lists more than 85,000 distinct CDR3 sequences, approximately 28% of them with a count of one. The top ten hold around 80% of the sample.

This clonotype originated in a human donor in good health (CMV status not recorded). Some clones in this sample may be carry-over from other donors' samples. This specimen consisted of CD8+ T cells from cultured PBMCs, obtained from culture after CMV antigen stimulation. The chain was built from TRBV5-1 and TRBJ2-3; the D gene is possibly TRBD1, with 5 bases matching. The CDR3 region has the sequence CASSLAGHPTTDTQYF. The nucleotide sequence is TGCGCCAGCAGCTTGGCCGGACACCCGACGACAGATACGCAGTATTTT.